These 29 T cell receptor beta chains originate from one sample sequenced in a study of beta chain features in type 1 diabetes (dated by TCRdb to 2017 to 2018). Receptor libraries were prepared by the immunoSEQ multiplex PCR assay. The High Capacity cDNA Reverse Transcription Kit was used to reverse transcribe all of the isolated RNA, meaning that expressed TCRB transcripts were what got sequenced. In its TCRdb copy, this immuneACCESS table keeps in-frame sequences only and misses some clones. Where compared with another copy, unresolved V genes explain less than half of these, and the others have no known cause. The sample table records around 240,000 clones; around 9.6% of these occur just once. The top ten clonotypes cover 0.03% to 0.035% of the sample. The specimen was naive CD4+ T cells from blood. The cell subset or site label of this sample denotes: true naive CD4+ T cells. The receptor source for this set is a woman under 30 in good health.

This clone was found a few times. The CDR3 region is CASSLEGLNTGELFF. The CDR3, as DNA: TGTGCCAGCAGTTTAGAGGGACTGAACACCGGGGAGCTGTTTTTT. The chain combines TRBV27 with TRBJ2-2; the D gene is possibly TRBD2 (6 bases). The CDR3 is 15 amino acids. V lost 2 bases and J 1 base, leaving 8 bases between the germline ends. CDR1 and CDR2 from the germline V gene are MNHEY and SMNVEV (reference sequence).

The V call is TRBV4-2, the J call TRBJ2-7; 11 bases map to TRBD2. Germline V gene lookup returns CDR1 LGHNA and CDR2 YNFKEQ. The CDR3 length is 15 residues. The junction had 4 bases not matched to a gene; V was cut back by 0 bases and J by 6 bases. In nucleotides, the CDR3 is TGTGCCAGCAGCCAAGAGAGTAGCGGGGGGGCCGAGCAGTACTTC. Translation: CASSQESSGGAEQYF.

This clone was observed a few times. J is TRBJ2-1 and V is TRBV6-5; D may be TRBD2 (5 bases). This CDR3 has 13 residues. The V and J ends lost 0 bases and 9 bases respectively, with 9 bases between them. The V gene's germline CDR1 is MNHEY and CDR2 SVGAGI. In DNA form, the CDR3 reads TGTGCCAGCAGTTACTCCCTAGCCAGTGAGCAGTTCTTC. Encoded protein: CASSYSLASEQFF.

Only a few counts were recorded for this clone. The gene calls are TRBV5-6 and TRBJ2-7, with TRBD2 identical over 9 bases. V was pared by 4 bases and J by 3 bases, with 17 bases of the junction left unmatched. CDR1 and CDR2 (germline): SGHDT, YYEEEE. The CDR3 extends over 18 amino acids. The CDR3 DNA is TGTGCCAGCAGCGGGCGGCGGAGCGGGAGGAGAGTTAACTACGAGCAGTACTTC. It is translated as CASSGRRSGRRVNYEQYF.

There are a few counts of this clone. V is TRBV4-2 and J is TRBJ2-3, with 10 bases aligning to TRBD2. The CDR3 runs to 16 residues. V dropped 2 bases and J dropped 5; count of bases not matched to a gene: 7. Germline lookup yields CDR1 LGHNA and CDR2 YNFKEQ. The CDR3 protein is CASSQILAGEEDTQYF. The CDR3 nucleotides read TGTGCCAGCAGCCAAATTCTAGCGGGAGAGGAAGATACGCAGTATTTT.

This chain joins TRBV6-1 and TRBJ2-5, with TRBD1 matching over 7 bases. V shed 3 bases, J shed 2 bases, and the junction held 0 bases outside the gene matches. The CDR3 is made up of 13 amino acids. Germline V gene lookup returns CDR1 MNHNS and CDR2 SASEGT. The CDR3 is CASSDRGQETQYF. The CDR3 DNA reads TGTGCCAGCAGTGACAGGGGGCAAGAGACCCAGTACTTC.

This sequence joins TRBV7-3 and TRBJ1-2; D gene uncertain. This CDR3 is 13 amino acids long. V was shortened by 3 bases and J by 2 bases, with 7 bases between the two germline ends. Germline V gene sequence: CDR1 SGHTA, CDR2 FQGTGA. The CDR3 region is CASSFPGNYGYTF. The CDR3 nucleotides read TGTGCCAGCAGCTTTCCGGGGAACTATGGCTACACCTTC.

A few counts support this clone. J is TRBJ1-6 and V is TRBV9, with D perhaps TRBD1 (5 bases). This CDR3 is 14 amino acids long. The V end lost 4 bases, the J end lost 6 bases, and 11 bases lay between the germline ends. Germline V gene sequence: CDR1 SGDLS, CDR2 YYNGEE. The CDR3 sequence: CASSLGAGNSPLHF. The CDR3 coding sequence is TGTGCCAGCAGCCTAGGGGCAGGTAATTCACCCCTCCACTTT.

The V and J genes are TRBV18 and TRBJ2-7, with 9 bases identical to TRBD2. The CDR3 consists of 15 residues. The V and J ends lost 0 bases and 4 bases, in that order; junction bases with no gene match: 4. Germline lookup yields CDR1 KGHSH and CDR2 LQKENI. CDR3 loop: CASSPPGTSIYEQYF. The CDR3, as DNA: TGTGCCAGCTCACCACCCGGGACTAGCATTTACGAGCAGTACTTC. Combining the CDR3 with reference TRBV18 and TRBJ2-7 gives the whole variable domain NAGVMQNPRHLVRRRGQEARLRCSPMKGHSHVYWYRQLPEEGLKFMVYLQKENIIDESGMPKERFSAEFPKEGPSILRIQQVVRGDSAAYFCASSPPGTSIYEQYFGPGTRLTVT.

The V call is TRBV30, the J call TRBJ1-1, with D possibly TRBD1 on 5 matching bases. V dropped 5 bases and J dropped 0 bases, with 10 bases sitting between them. Germline-derived CDR1 and CDR2 are GTSNPN and SVGIG (reference sequence). The CDR3 runs to 13 residues. The CDR3: CAWGQGMNTEAFF. For the CDR3, the DNA is TGTGCCTGGGGGCAGGGCATGAACACTGAAGCTTTCTTT.

This clone was seen a handful of times. V gene TRBV11-2 combines with J gene TRBJ2-5; 8 positions agree with TRBD1. This CDR3 spans 13 amino acids. Germline CDR1 and CDR2: SGHAT and FQNNGV. Trimming at V came to 5 bases and at J to 6 bases, leaving 5 bases not matched to a gene. CDR3 sequence (DNA): TGTGCCAGCAGCCAGAGACAGGGGCAGACCCAGTACTTC. This translates into CASSQRQGQTQYF.

This clone was counted between two and nine times. This chain joins TRBV5-6 and TRBJ2-5; D might be TRBD1 (7 bases). The V end lost 0 bases, the J end lost 4 bases, and 10 bases lay between the germline ends. The CDR3 contains 14 residues. Per the germline V gene, CDR1 is SGHDT and CDR2 is YYEEEE. The CDR3 spells CASSLGQGGETQYF. Here the CDR3 DNA reads TGTGCCAGCAGCTTGGGACAGGGAGGAGAGACCCAGTACTTC. The full variable domain, its missing parts supplied by reference TRBV5-6 and TRBJ2-5, is DAGVTQSPTHLIKTRGQQVTLRCSPKSGHDTVSWYQQALGQGPQFIFQYYEEEERQRGNFPDRFSGHQFPNYSSELNVNALLLGDSALYLCASSLGQGGETQYFGPGTRLLVL.

This clone appeared a few times. This sequence joins TRBV7-9 and TRBJ2-2; D call uncertain. The CDR3 length is 16 residues. Germline CDR1 is SEHNR and CDR2 is FQNEAQ (reference sequence). V was shortened by 6 bases and J by 0 bases, with 14 bases between the two germline ends. The CDR3 DNA sequence: TGTGCCAGCAGTCGTACGGCGACTGCGAACACCGGGGAGCTGTTTTTT. Translated, it gives CASSRTATANTGELFF.

Notes on this clone: Distinct nucleotide sequences in the sample also encode this CDR3. The chain is built from TRBV19 and TRBJ2-7; weak D call: TRBD2 (5 bases). V lost 4 bases and J 1 base, leaving 5 bases between the germline ends. Germline CDR1 LNHDA, CDR2 SQIVND (reference sequence). This CDR3 has 12 amino acids. CDR3 in amino acids: CASSTGSYEQYF. The CDR3 DNA is TGTGCCAGTAGTACGGGATCCTACGAGCAGTACTTC.

In its sample, this clone was seen many times. The same CDR3 arises from other DNA sequences in this sample as well. The J gene is TRBJ1-1, the V gene TRBV18, with D unclear. The CDR3 is made up of 13 amino acids. CDR1 is KGHSH, CDR2 LQKENI, per germline. V was pared by 2 bases and J by 1 base, with 5 bases between. CDR3 loop: CASSPGGNTEAFF. CDR3 in DNA: TGTGCCAGCTCACCAGGCGGGAACACTGAAGCTTTCTTT.

In this sample, this clone turned up a few times. The junction departs from the called germline gene at one end, perhaps through a read error. The V and J genes are TRBV4-1 and TRBJ2-4; tentatively, D is TRBD2 (7 bases). The CDR3 consists of 12 residues. CDR1 and CDR2 (germline): MGHRA, YSYEKL. The CDR3 DNA reads as TGCGCCAGCAGCCTACCGGGGGGCCCACCAGTCTTC. Residues: CASSLPGGPPVF.

The rearrangement links TRBV6-1 to TRBJ2-3, with D maybe TRBD1 (6 bases). Trimming took off 2 bases at V and 6 bases at J, with 12 bases between the two ends. This CDR3 has 14 residues. Germline CDR1 and CDR2: MNHNS and SASEGT. Here the CDR3 reads CASSELGARDTQYF. The CDR3 region has the DNA TGTGCCAGCAGTGAATTGGGGGCTCGGGATACGCAGTATTTT.

The gene calls are TRBV6-1 and TRBJ1-6; possibly TRBD1 for D (5 bases). The CDR3 loop spans 16 amino acids. Trimming pared 2 bases from V and 4 bases from J, leaving 12 bases between. Germline CDR1 reads MNHNS; CDR2 reads SASEGT. The chain's CDR3 is CASSESRGAYNSPLHF. As DNA, the CDR3 is TGTGCCAGCAGTGAAAGTCGCGGGGCTTATAATTCACCCCTCCACTTT.

CDR3: CASSLALNSGANVLTF. The CDR3 nucleotides are TGTGCCAGCAGCTTGGCCCTAAACTCTGGGGCCAACGTCCTGACTTTC. The chain recombines TRBV5-8 with TRBJ2-6; D is ambiguous. From germline, CDR1 is SGHTS and CDR2 YDEGEE. V was shortened by 0 bases and J by 0 bases, with 7 bases between the two germline ends. CDR3 length equals 16 residues.

A few counts support this clone. The gene calls are TRBV19 and TRBJ2-5; D remains unclear. V lost 5 bases, J lost 4 bases, and 14 bases lay in between. This CDR3 spans 14 amino acids. Germline CDR1 and CDR2: LNHDA and SQIVND (reference sequence). CDR3 coding DNA: TGTGCCAGTAGTCCTATTCCTCGGTCAGAGACCCAGTACTTC. This gives the protein CASSPIPRSETQYF.

The chain uses TRBV7-2 and TRBJ1-5, with no clear D. Trimming removed 2 bases from V and 4 bases from J, with 9 bases in between. From germline, CDR1 is SGHTA and CDR2 FQGNSA. The CDR3 has 14 amino acids. CDR3 loop: CASSLIQANQPQHF. CDR3 coding DNA: TGTGCCAGCAGCTTAATCCAGGCGAATCAGCCCCAGCATTTT.

This chain uses TRBV30 with TRBJ2-7; maybe TRBD1 (6 bases). The ends were cut back, 4 bases at V and 1 base at J, with 11 bases in the middle. The CDR3 covers 13 residues. Germline CDR1 is GTSNPN and CDR2 is SVGIG (reference sequence). The CDR3 region is CAWTTGTSYEQYF. The CDR3 bases are TGTGCCTGGACGACAGGAACTTCCTACGAGCAGTACTTC. The full variable domain, in which reference TRBV30 and TRBJ2-7 provide the parts outside the CDR3, is SQTIHQWPATLVQPVGSPLSLECTVEGTSNPNLYWYRQAAGRGLQLLFYSVGIGQISSEVPQNLSASRPQDRQFILSSKKLLLSDSGFYLCAWTTGTSYEQYFGPGTRLTVT.

The chain has TRBV2 and TRBJ1-1; no reliable D call. Germline V gene data show CDR1 as SNHLY and CDR2 as FYNNEI. This CDR3 spans 15 amino acids. V dropped 0 bases and J dropped 0 bases, with 8 bases sitting between them. DNA of the CDR3: TGTGCCAGCAGTGAAGCGCAGTCCATGAACACTGAAGCTTTCTTT. It translates to CASSEAQSMNTEAFF.

The sample holds a few counts of this clone. J is TRBJ2-3 and V is TRBV6-1, with 8 bases matching TRBD1. Germline lookup yields CDR1 MNHNS and CDR2 SASEGT. Germline trimming cut 5 bases from V and 3 bases from J; bases unmatched to any gene: 7. CDR3 length: 15 residues. The CDR3, as DNA: TGTGCCAGCAGTCTGGACAGGGTAGGGACAGATACGCAGTATTTT. It specifies CASSLDRVGTDTQYF.

This clone was seen only a few times. The rearrangement uses TRBV19 and TRBJ1-1; tentative D call: TRBD1 (6 bases). This CDR3 is built from 17 residues. Trimming took 5 bases from V and 1 from J, leaving 20 bases between them. The germline V gene has CDR1 LNHDA and CDR2 SQIVND (reference sequence). CDR3 sequence (DNA): TGTGCCAGTAGTCAACGGACAGCCTTAGCCCCGAACACTGAAGCTTTCTTT. Protein: CASSQRTALAPNTEAFF.

This clone was detected only a few times. The CDR3: CASSLKRGNSGANVLTF. In DNA, the CDR3 is TGTGCCAGCAGTCTAAAGCGGGGGAACTCTGGGGCCAACGTCCTGACTTTC. The chain joins TRBV27 to TRBJ2-6, with 8 positions matching TRBD2. The V and J ends lost 5 bases and 0 bases, in that order; junction bases with no gene match: 6. This CDR3 is 17 amino acids long. The V gene's germline CDR1 is MNHEY and CDR2 SMNVEV (reference sequence).

This chain uses TRBV7-9 with TRBJ2-2; D is possibly TRBD2 (5 bases). V was trimmed by 3 bases and J by 7 bases, leaving 9 bases between them. Germline CDR1 reads SEHNR; CDR2 reads FQNEAQ (reference sequence). This CDR3 comprises 13 residues. The CDR3 DNA reads as TGTGCCAGCAGCTTGACTCGGGACGGGGAGCTGTTTTTT. Its translation: CASSLTRDGELFF.

The chain combines TRBV6-1 with TRBJ1-5, with D unclear. Germline V CDR1 and CDR2: MNHNS, SASEGT. Trimming removed 7 bases at V and 0 bases at J, with 7 bases between. The CDR3 length is 13 residues. DNA of the CDR3: TGTGCCAGCACCGGGTCTAGCAATCAGCCCCAGCATTTT. Translation: CASTGSSNQPQHF.

This chain links TRBV7-9 with TRBJ1-1; D ambiguous. The CDR3 is 13 residues long. V was trimmed by 6 bases and J by 5 bases, leaving 13 bases between them. Germline CDR1 SEHNR, CDR2 FQNEAQ (reference sequence). The CDR3 region is CASRPDGNTEAFF. CDR3 sequence (DNA): TGTGCCAGCAGACCGGACGGGAATACTGAAGCTTTCTTT. Full variable domain (rest looked up from reference TRBV7-9 and TRBJ1-1): DTGVSQNPRHKITKRGQNVTFRCDPISEHNRLYWYRQTLGQGPEFLTYFQNEAQLEKSRLLSDRFSAERPKGSFSTLEIQRTEQGDSAMYLCASRPDGNTEAFFGQGTRLTVV.